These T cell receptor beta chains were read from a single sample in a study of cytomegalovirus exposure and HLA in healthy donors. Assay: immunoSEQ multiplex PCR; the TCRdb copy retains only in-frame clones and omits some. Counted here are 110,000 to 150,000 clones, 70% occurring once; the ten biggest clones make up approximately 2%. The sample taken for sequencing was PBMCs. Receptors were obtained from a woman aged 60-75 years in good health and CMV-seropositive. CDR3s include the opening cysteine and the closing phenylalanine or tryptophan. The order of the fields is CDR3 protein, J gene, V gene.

CDR3: CASSRGEDGYF
J: TRBJ2-7
V: TRBV5-6

CDR3: CASSLDGINTGELFF
J: TRBJ2-2
V: TRBV11-2

CDR3: CATSRGGEGGYNEQFF
J: TRBJ2-1
V: TRBV15

CDR3: CASSFTQGLSGYTF
J: TRBJ1-2
V: TRBV27

CDR3: CASSHKDTAYGYTF
J: TRBJ1-2
V: TRBV7-8

CDR3: CASSRAFTKAEAFF
J: TRBJ1-1
V: TRBV14

CDR3: CATSRGPAEKLFF
J: TRBJ1-4
V: TRBV15

CDR3: CASSRDSYGYTF
J: TRBJ1-2
V: TRBV5-6

CDR3: CASSPGQGTFSNQPQHF
J: TRBJ1-5
V: TRBV27

CDR3: CAISPTGNSNQPQHF
J: TRBJ1-5
V: TRBV10-3

CDR3: CASSGHTILGEGEQFF
J: TRBJ2-1
V: TRBV6-4

CDR3: CASSYSYNEQFF
J: TRBJ2-1
V: TRBV6-6

CDR3: CASSLLSAATSGNIEQFF
J: TRBJ2-1
V: TRBV5-6

CDR3: CASSLGTLDDGEQFF
J: TRBJ2-1
V: TRBV7-7

CDR3: CASSSRGGTEAFF
J: TRBJ1-1
V: TRBV7-8

CDR3: CAAAGTGIREQYF
J: TRBJ2-7
V: TRBV6-5

CDR3: CASSGIMNTEAFF
J: TRBJ1-1
V: TRBV6-1

CDR3: CASSTGVRLEVFF
J: TRBJ1-1
V: TRBV6-5

CDR3: CASSTTEDYEQYF
J: TRBJ2-7
V: TRBV19

CDR3: CASSPNSLGGSTDTQYF
J: TRBJ2-3
V: TRBV5-1

CDR3: CASVPMLNQPQHF
J: TRBJ1-5
V: TRBV28

CDR3: CASARVRTEAFF
J: TRBJ1-1
V: TRBV7-9

CDR3: CASTLGGAGEQYF
J: TRBJ2-7
V: TRBV5-8

CDR3: CASSPRRVGEQYF
J: TRBJ2-7
V: TRBV4-1

CDR3: CASSRDRGYEQYF
J: TRBJ2-7
V: TRBV7-9

CDR3: CASTLGGLGTEAFF
J: TRBJ1-1
V: TRBV28

CDR3: CASFQSLSQQFF
J: TRBJ2-1
V: TRBV2

CDR3: CATSKTPAYEQYF
J: TRBJ2-7
V: TRBV15

CDR3: CASSTPTGRKYF
J: TRBJ2-3
V: TRBV7-9

CDR3: CASSFNLAARETQYF
J: TRBJ2-5
V: TRBV7-6

CDR3: CASSLNRLNTEAFF
J: TRBJ1-1
V: TRBV27

CDR3: CASSLKGDYGYTF
J: TRBJ1-2
V: TRBV5-4

CDR3: CASSLGQREGQETQYF
J: TRBJ2-5
V: TRBV5-1

CDR3: CASSDLFRGEKLFF
J: TRBJ1-4
V: TRBV2

CDR3: CASSEVGVLAIYF
J: TRBJ1-3
V: TRBV6-1

CDR3: CASSFRGTSGSPGELFF
J: TRBJ2-2
V: TRBV4-1

CDR3: CASSLRTVYEQYF
J: TRBJ2-7
V: TRBV18

CDR3: CASSALQGAIRGGDF
J: TRBJ2-7
V: TRBV7-2

CDR3: CASSYFSSGRGEQFF
J: TRBJ2-1
V: TRBV6-5

CDR3: CASSYGGTGNTEAFF
J: TRBJ1-1
V: TRBV6-5

CDR3: CASSFSDIYNEQFF
J: TRBJ2-1
V: TRBV7-2